This TCR beta chain was obtained from a study of technical replicates of blood from a handful of donors. The method was immunoSEQ multiplex PCR; TCRdb's version includes in-frame clones alone and lacks a portion of them. Of roughly 97,000 clones listed, around 96% are singletons. V was clipped by 4 bases and J by 4 bases; unmatched bases: 3. In germline, CDR1 is SGHTA, CDR2 FQGNSA. The CDR3 contains 14 residues. The receptor comes from a human donor in good health. The sample comprised T cells isolated from PBMCs. The chain uses TRBV7-2 and TRBJ1-2; 10 bases line up with TRBD1. DNA for the CDR3: TGTGCCAGCAGCTCCGACAGGGGGCCCTATGGCTACACCTTC. It codes for CASSSDRGPYGYTF.